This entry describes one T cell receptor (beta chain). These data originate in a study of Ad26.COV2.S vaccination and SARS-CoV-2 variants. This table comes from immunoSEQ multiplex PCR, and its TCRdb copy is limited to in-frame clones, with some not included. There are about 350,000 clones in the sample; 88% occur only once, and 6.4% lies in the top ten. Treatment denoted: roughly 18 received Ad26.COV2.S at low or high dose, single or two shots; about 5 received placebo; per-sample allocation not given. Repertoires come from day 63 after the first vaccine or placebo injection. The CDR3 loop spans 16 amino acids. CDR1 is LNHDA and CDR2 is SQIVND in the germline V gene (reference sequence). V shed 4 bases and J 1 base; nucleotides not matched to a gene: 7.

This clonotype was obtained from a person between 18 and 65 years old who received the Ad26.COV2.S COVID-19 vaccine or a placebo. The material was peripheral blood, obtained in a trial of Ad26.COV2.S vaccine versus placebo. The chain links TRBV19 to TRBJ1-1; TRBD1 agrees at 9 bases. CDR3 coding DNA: TGTGCCAGTAGTAGGTTACCGGGACAGGGGAACACTGAAGCTTTCTTT. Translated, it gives CASSRLPGQGNTEAFF. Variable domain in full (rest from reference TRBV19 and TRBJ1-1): DGGITQSPKYLFRKEGQNVTLSCEQNLNHDAMYWYRQDPGQGLRLIYYSQIVNDFQKGDIAEGYSVSREKKESFPLTVTSAQKNPTAFYLCASSRLPGQGNTEAFFGQGTRLTVV.